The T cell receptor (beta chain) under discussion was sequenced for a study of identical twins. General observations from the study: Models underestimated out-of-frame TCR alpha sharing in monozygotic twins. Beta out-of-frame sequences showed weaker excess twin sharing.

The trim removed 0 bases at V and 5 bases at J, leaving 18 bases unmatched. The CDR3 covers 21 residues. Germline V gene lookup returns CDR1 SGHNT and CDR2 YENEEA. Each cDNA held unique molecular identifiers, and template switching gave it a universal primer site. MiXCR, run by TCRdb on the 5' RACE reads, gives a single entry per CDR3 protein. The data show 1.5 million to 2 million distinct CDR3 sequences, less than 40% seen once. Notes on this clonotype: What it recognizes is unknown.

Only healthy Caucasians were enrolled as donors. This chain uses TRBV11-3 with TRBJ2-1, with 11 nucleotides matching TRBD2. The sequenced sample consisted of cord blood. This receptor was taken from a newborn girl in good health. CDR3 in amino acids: CASSLDPPSSGGLLWDNEQFF. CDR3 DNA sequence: TGTGCCAGCAGCTTAGATCCCCCCTCTAGCGGGGGGTTATTATGGGACAATGAGCAGTTCTTC.